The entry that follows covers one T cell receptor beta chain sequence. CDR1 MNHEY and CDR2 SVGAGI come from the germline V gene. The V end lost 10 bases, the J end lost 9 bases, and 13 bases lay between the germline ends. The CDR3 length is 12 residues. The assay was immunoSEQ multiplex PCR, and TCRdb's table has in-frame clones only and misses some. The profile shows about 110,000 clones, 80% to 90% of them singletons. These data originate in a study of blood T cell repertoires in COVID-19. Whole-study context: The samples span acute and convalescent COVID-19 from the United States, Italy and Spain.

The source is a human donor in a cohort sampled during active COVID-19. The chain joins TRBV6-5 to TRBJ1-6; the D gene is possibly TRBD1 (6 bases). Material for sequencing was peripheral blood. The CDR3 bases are TGTGCCACATCCGGGACACTTTCACCCCTCCACTTT. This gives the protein CATSGTLSPLHF.